The table lists the clone carrying this T cell receptor beta chain with a few counts. The antigen is unknown. TCRdb re-analysed the 5' RACE reads in MiXCR, keeping a single row per CDR3 protein. Seen here are more than 650,000 distinct CDR3 sequences, 6% to 6.5% observed once, and the top ten hold 1.5% to 2%. V shed 4 bases and J 7 bases; nucleotides not matched to a gene: 10. This CDR3 has 14 amino acids. Germline CDR1 reads LGHDT; CDR2 reads YNNKEL (reference sequence). This record comes from a study of identical twins. The study, taken as a whole, reports: There was an excess of low generation probability in the out-of-frame alpha sequences that twins shared. The study reached conclusions through statistical analysis that was cross-sectional, not following the same donors. High-abundance cord blood beta clonotypes had fewer insertions; memory repertoires showed none. Invariant cells of the MAIT and iNKT types might have partly distorted the zero-insertion analyses.

This rearrangement joins TRBV3-1 to TRBJ2-7; 7 bases agree with TRBD2. This receptor was taken from a man between 18 and 35 years old in good health. The sample was naive T cells sorted from blood. In nucleotides, the CDR3 is TGTGCCAGCAGCCGCCGTGGACTAGTTACAGAGCAGTACGTC. It translates to CASSRRGLVTEQYV.